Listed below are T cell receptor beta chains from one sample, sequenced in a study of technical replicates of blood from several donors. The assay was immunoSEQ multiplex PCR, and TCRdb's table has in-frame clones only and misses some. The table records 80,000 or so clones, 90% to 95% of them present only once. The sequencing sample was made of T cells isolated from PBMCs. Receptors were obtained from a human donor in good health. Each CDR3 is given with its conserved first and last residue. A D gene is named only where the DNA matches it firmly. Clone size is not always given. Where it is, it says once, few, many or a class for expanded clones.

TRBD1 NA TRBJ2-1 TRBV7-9 TGTGCCAGCAGCTTCCGGGACAGGGGTAGGAGATCCTACAATGAGCAGTTCTTC CASSFRDRGRRSYNEQFF
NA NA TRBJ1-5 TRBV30 TGTGCCTGGAGTGTGACACCCGGGGCGGGGGTATTGCAACCCCAGCATTTT CAWSVTPGAGVLQPQHF
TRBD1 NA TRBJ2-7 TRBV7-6 TGTGCCAGCAGCTTGGACAGGGCCTACGAGCAGTACTTC CASSLDRAYEQYF
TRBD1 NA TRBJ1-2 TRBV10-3 TGTGCCATCCTGGGACAGCGGTATGGCTACACCTTC CAILGQRYGYTF
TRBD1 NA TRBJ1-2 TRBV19 TGTGCCAGTCAAAACAGGGGGTCGGGCTATGGCTACACCTTC CASQNRGSGYGYTF
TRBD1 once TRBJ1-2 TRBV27 TGTGCCAGCAGTTTCGGACAGGCCTATGGCTACACCTTC CASSFGQAYGYTF
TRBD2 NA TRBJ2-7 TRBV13 TGTGCCAGCAGCCCAGCGGGACTAGCGGCCTCCTACGAGCAGTACTTC CASSPAGLAASYEQYF
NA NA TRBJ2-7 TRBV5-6 TGTGCCAGCGAACAGGGACCCTACGAGCAGTACTTC CASEQGPYEQYF
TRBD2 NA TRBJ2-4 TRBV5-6 TGTGCCAGCAGTGATATAGCGGGAGAAGGAAACATTCAGTACTTC CASSDIAGEGNIQYF
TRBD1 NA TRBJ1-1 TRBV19 TGTGCCAGTAGTAGCGGGACAGGGGGCAGGTGGACTGAAGCTTTCTTT CASSSGTGGRWTEAFF
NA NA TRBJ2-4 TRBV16 TGTGCCAGCGGGCCGGGGAAAAACATTCAGTACTTC CASGPGKNIQYF
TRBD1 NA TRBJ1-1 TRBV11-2 TGTGCCAGCAGTTTTCTTGACAGGGGTACTGAAGCTTTCTTT CASSFLDRGTEAFF
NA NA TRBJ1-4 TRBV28 TGTGCCAGCATTTTCGCAGGCTCCCGATTTGCAACTAATGAAAAACTGTTTTTT CASIFAGSRFATNEKLFF
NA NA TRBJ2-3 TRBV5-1 TGCGCCAGCAGCTGGGGCGGGGCCACAGATACGCAGTATTTT CASSWGGATDTQYF
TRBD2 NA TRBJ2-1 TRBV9 TGTGCCAGCAGCGTAGTGGCTAGCGGGGACAATGAGCAGTTCTTC CASSVVASGDNEQFF
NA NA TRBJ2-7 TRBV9 TGTGCCAGCAGCGTTCAGGGTCGCGACGAGCAGTACTTC CASSVQGRDEQYF
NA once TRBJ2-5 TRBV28 TGTGCCAGCAGTTTGAGTGGAGAGACCCAGTACTTC CASSLSGETQYF
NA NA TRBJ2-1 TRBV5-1 TGCGCCAGCAGCTTGGCCTCCAATGAGCAGTTCTTC CASSLASNEQFF